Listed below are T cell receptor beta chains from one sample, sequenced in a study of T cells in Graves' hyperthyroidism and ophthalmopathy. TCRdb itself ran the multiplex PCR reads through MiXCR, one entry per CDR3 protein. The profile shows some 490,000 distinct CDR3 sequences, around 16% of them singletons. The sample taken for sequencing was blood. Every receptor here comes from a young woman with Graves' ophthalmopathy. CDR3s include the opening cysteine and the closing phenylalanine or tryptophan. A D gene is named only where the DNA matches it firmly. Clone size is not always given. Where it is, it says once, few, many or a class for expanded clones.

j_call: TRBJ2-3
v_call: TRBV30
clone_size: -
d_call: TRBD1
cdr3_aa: CAWSAGQGTSTDTQYF
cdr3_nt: TGTGCCTGGAGTGCAGGACAGGGGACTAGCACAGATACGCAGTATTTT

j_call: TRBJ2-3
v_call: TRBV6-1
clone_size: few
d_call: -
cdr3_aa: CASSEGPTDTQYF
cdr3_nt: TGTGCCAGCAGTGAAGGGCCCACAGATACGCAGTATTTT

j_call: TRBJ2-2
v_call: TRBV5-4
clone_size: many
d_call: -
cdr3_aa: CASSWGGNQNTGELFF
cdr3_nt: TGTGCCAGCAGCTGGGGTGGGAATCAGAACACCGGGGAGCTGTTTTTT

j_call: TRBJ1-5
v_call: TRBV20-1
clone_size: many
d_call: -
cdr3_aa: CSARGGPGRNQPQHF
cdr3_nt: TGCAGTGCTAGGGGAGGGCCCGGGCGCAATCAGCCCCAGCATTTT

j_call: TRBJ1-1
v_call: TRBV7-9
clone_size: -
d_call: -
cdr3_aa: CASSFTPGSTEAFF
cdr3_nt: TGTGCCAGCAGTTTTACCCCGGGTTCCACTGAAGCTTTCTTT

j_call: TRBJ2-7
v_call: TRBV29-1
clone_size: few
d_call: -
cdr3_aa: CSVAGAGTEQYF
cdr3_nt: TGCAGCGTTGCCGGGGCAGGGACCGAGCAGTACTTC

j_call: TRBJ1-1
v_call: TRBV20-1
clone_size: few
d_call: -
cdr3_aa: CSASRGHLPEAFF
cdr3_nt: TGCAGTGCTAGTCGGGGGCATTTGCCTGAAGCTTTCTTT

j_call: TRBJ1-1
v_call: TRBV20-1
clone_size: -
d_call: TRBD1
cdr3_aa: CSARDHRQGWAFF
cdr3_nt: TGCAGTGCTAGAGATCATAGACAGGGCTGGGCTTTCTTT

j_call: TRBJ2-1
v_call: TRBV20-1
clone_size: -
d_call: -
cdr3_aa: CSAIRTENNEQFF
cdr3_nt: TGCAGTGCTATAAGGACAGAGAACAATGAGCAGTTCTTC

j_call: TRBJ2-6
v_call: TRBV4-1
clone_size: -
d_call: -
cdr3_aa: CASSHLSGANVLTF
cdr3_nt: TGCGCCAGCAGCCATCTCTCTGGGGCCAACGTCCTGACTTTC